The 18 T cell receptor beta chains listed next were all sequenced from one sample in a study of regulatory T cells in long-lasting Graves disease. Both iRepertoire HTBI primers and Arm-PCR of CDR3 regions were used to build the TCR beta libraries. TCRdb re-analysed the multiplex PCR reads in MiXCR, keeping a single row per CDR3 protein. The table lists around 250,000 distinct CDR3 sequences, 18% of them singletons. Regarding time point: newly diagnosed GD, antithyroid drugs for less than 3 months. The authors made the TCR library using RNA they extracted from PBMCs. These same records also appear under a second study, on T cells in Graves' hyperthyroidism and ophthalmopathy.

The sequenced sample was peripheral blood mononuclear cells (PBMCs), obtained at new diagnosis, from a patient treated with antithyroid drugs. Receptors originate from a woman younger than 45 with Graves disease.

This clonotype was recorded many times. The gene calls are TRBV7-2 and TRBJ2-1; maybe TRBD1 (6 bases). CDR3 length: 13 residues. V lost 5 bases and J 15 bases, leaving 20 bases between the germline ends. The V gene's germline CDR1 is SGHTA and CDR2 FQGNSA. The CDR3 bases are TGTGCCAGCAGCCCCGGCGTATACAGGGATCGGTTCTTC. Translating gives CASSPGVYRDRFF. The full variable domain, completed using reference TRBV7-2 and TRBJ2-1, is GAGVSQSPSNKVTEKGKDVELRCDPISGHTALYWYRQSLGQGLEFLIYFQGNSAPDKSGLPSDRFSAERTGGSVSTLTIQRTQQEDSAVYLCASSPGVYRDRFFGPGTRLTVL.

This clonotype was counted at least ten times. This chain connects TRBV2 to TRBJ2-2; no definite D call. V lost 4 bases to trimming and J lost 0 bases, with 9 bases between them. This CDR3 has 15 amino acids. Looked up from germline, CDR1 is SNHLY and CDR2 is FYNNEI. The CDR3 is CASSGGHSNTGELFF. In nucleotides, the CDR3 is TGTGCCAGCAGTGGCGGTCACTCGAACACCGGGGAGCTGTTTTTT.

This clonotype was counted ten times or more. The chain combines TRBV2 with TRBJ1-1, with D maybe TRBD1 (5 bases). V was trimmed by 1 base and J by 6 bases, leaving 9 bases between them. CDR1 is SNHLY, CDR2 FYNNEI, per germline. The CDR3 contains 13 residues. DNA of the CDR3: TGTGCCAGCAGTGAAGTCAGGGCCCCTGAAGCTTTCTTT. Its protein is CASSEVRAPEAFF.

Worth noting for this clonotype: A single base separates this from a much larger clone, so it may be a read error. The V and J genes are TRBV19 and TRBJ1-1; TRBD1 might be the D (6 bases). This CDR3 has 14 amino acids. The V end lost 5 bases, the J end lost 4 bases, and 14 bases lay between the germline ends. CDR1 and CDR2 (germline): LNHDA, SQIVND (reference sequence). In DNA form, the CDR3 reads TGTGCCAGTAGTGCGGGGACATCGAGCACTGAAGCTTTCTTT. Translated: CASSAGTSSTEAFF. The whole variable domain, filled in from reference TRBV19 and TRBJ1-1, reads DGGITQSPKYLFRKEGQNVTLSCEQNLNHDAMYWYRQDPGQGLRLIYYSQIVNDFQKGDIAEGYSVSREKKESFPLTVTSAQKNPTAFYLCASSAGTSSTEAFFGQGTRLTVV.

Ten or more counts support this clonotype. The genes are TRBV20-1 and TRBJ1-2, with 9 bases matching TRBD1. Looked up from germline, CDR1 is DFQATT and CDR2 is SNEGSKA (reference sequence). J lost 8 bases, V lost 7 bases, and 5 bases had no gene match. This CDR3 contains 11 residues. CDR3 protein: CSGTGGQGYTF. In DNA, the CDR3 is TGCAGTGGTACAGGGGGCCAGGGCTACACCTTC.

In its sample, this clonotype was seen a few times. The chain links TRBV7-2 to TRBJ1-5; 9 nucleotides align to TRBD1. The CDR3 covers 15 residues. Germline loops: CDR1 SGHTA, CDR2 FQGNSA. The V and J ends lost 5 bases and 4 bases, in that order; junction bases with no gene match: 6. CDR3 amino acids: CASSTTGTGNQPQHF. In DNA, the CDR3 is TGTGCCAGCAGCACCACCGGGACAGGGAATCAGCCCCAGCATTTT.

This clonotype was seen only a few times. The chain joins TRBV4-1 to TRBJ2-7; D is possibly TRBD1 (5 bases). CDR1 is MGHRA, CDR2 YSYEKL, per germline. Trimming took off 2 bases at V and 5 bases at J, with 10 bases between the two ends. The CDR3 length is 13 residues. Here the CDR3 DNA reads TGCGCCAGCAGCCAATCACAGGTCGACGAGCAGTACTTC. Translating gives CASSQSQVDEQYF.

This clonotype was picked up a small number of times. A much larger clone differs by one base, so this may be a read error. This chain links TRBV20-1 with TRBJ1-5; D gene unclear. In germline, CDR1 is DFQATT, CDR2 SNEGSKA (reference sequence). This CDR3 has 15 amino acids. Deletions cut 3 bases from V and 5 bases from J, with 17 bases between. The CDR3 bases are TGCAGTGCTAGTGATAAAAGGTTTGGCGATCAGCCCCAGCATTTT. Translated, it gives CSASDKRFGDQPQHF.

This clonotype was counted at least ten times. The gene calls are TRBV27 and TRBJ2-3; 7 nucleotides match TRBD1. This CDR3 spans 15 amino acids. Losses at the gene ends were 5 bases for V and 2 bases for J; bases not matched to a gene: 7. Looked up from germline, CDR1 is MNHEY and CDR2 is SMNVEV (reference sequence). CDR3 protein: CASSLPGQTTDTQYF. CDR3 DNA sequence: TGTGCCAGCAGTCTTCCGGGACAGACCACAGATACGCAGTATTTT.

This clonotype was observed a few times. A junction end diverges from the germline sequence, so it may reflect a read error. This rearrangement joins TRBV7-7 to TRBJ2-5; D might be TRBD1 (5 bases). The CDR3 is made up of 14 amino acids. The germline V gene has CDR1 SSHAT and CDR2 FNYEAQ (reference sequence). This chain's CDR3 is CASSELDREETQYF. As DNA, the CDR3 is TGTGCTAGCAGCGAACTCGACAGAGAAGAGACCCAGTACTTC.

This clonotype was counted ten times or more. This sequence joins TRBV28 and TRBJ1-2; TRBD1 agrees at 12 bases. The length of the CDR3 is 17 residues. The junction had 12 bases not matched to a gene; V was cut back by 4 bases and J by 6 bases. The germline CDR1 and CDR2 sequences are MDHEN and SYDVKM. Written as DNA, the CDR3 is TGTGCCAGCAGTTCCGCCTGGTGGGACAGGGGGCCTCATGGCTACACCTTC. This sequence encodes CASSSAWWDRGPHGYTF.

The rearrangement joins TRBV19 to TRBJ2-7; TRBD2 agrees at 9 bases. The V gene's germline CDR1 is LNHDA and CDR2 SQIVND (reference sequence). The CDR3 length is 15 residues. The trim removed 6 bases at V and 0 bases at J, leaving 6 bases unmatched. The CDR3: CASRKDSGGSYEQYF. Written as DNA, the CDR3 is TGTGCCAGTAGGAAGGATAGCGGGGGCTCCTACGAGCAGTACTTC.

This clonotype was seen many times. V is TRBV5-6 and J is TRBJ2-3, with 9 nucleotides matching TRBD2. CDR3 length: 15 amino acids. The trim removed 0 bases at V and 6 bases at J, leaving 5 bases unmatched. Germline lookup yields CDR1 SGHDT and CDR2 YYEEEE. CDR3 nucleotide sequence: TGTGCCAGCAGCTTGGATGCGGGGGGGCTGGATACGCAGTATTTT. Encoded protein: CASSLDAGGLDTQYF.

This chain connects TRBV7-8 to TRBJ2-7, with 8 nucleotides matching TRBD1. This CDR3 region has 16 residues. In germline, CDR1 is SGHVS, CDR2 FQNEAQ. Trimming removed 2 bases from V and 7 bases from J; junction bases left unmatched: 13. The CDR3 spells CASSLPLRTGSKEQYF. The CDR3 bases are TGTGCCAGCAGCTTACCCCTCCGGACAGGGTCTAAAGAGCAGTACTTC. The full variable domain, with the rest looked up from reference TRBV7-8 and TRBJ2-7, is GAGVSQSPRYKVAKRGQDVALRCDPISGHVSLFWYQQALGQGPEFLTYFQNEAQLDKSGLPSDRFFAERPEGSVSTLKIQRTQQEDSAVYLCASSLPLRTGSKEQYFGPGTRLTVT.

Ten or more counts support this clonotype. The V and J genes are TRBV12-3 or TRBV12-4 and TRBJ2-5, with D perhaps TRBD2 (6 bases). V dropped 7 bases and J dropped 2 bases, with 14 bases sitting between them. The CDR3 has 14 residues. This chain's CDR3 is CASNGGPLQETQYF. The DNA of the CDR3 is TGTGCCAGCAACGGGGGTCCCCTTCAAGAGACCCAGTACTTC.

The sample holds many counts of this clonotype. V gene TRBV19 combines with J gene TRBJ1-5; D uncertain. This CDR3 comprises 16 residues. V shed 0 bases and J shed 2 bases, with 11 bases lying between them. Germline V gene lookup returns CDR1 LNHDA and CDR2 SQIVND (reference sequence). The CDR3 reads CASSIEGGMGNQPQHF. The DNA for the CDR3 is TGTGCCAGTAGTATAGAGGGCGGGATGGGCAATCAGCCCCAGCATTTT.

This clonotype was observed a handful of times. A much larger clone sits a single nucleotide away, making a read error possible. J is TRBJ2-3 and V is TRBV6-2 or TRBV6-3; 7 bases are shared with TRBD2. The V gene's germline CDR1 is MNHEY and CDR2 SVGEGT. The trim removed 5 bases at V and 1 base at J, leaving 6 bases unmatched. This CDR3 region has 15 residues. The CDR3 reads CASSEIAGGTDTQYF. DNA for the CDR3: TGTGCCAGCAGTGAAATCGCGGGGGGCACAGATACGCAGTATTTT.

There are many counts of this clonotype. V usage is TRBV20-1 and J usage is TRBJ1-1; D uncertain. This CDR3 has 14 amino acids. Per the germline V gene, CDR1 is DFQATT and CDR2 is SNEGSKA (reference sequence). V was cut by 7 bases and J by 5 bases, with 20 bases left in between. Written as DNA, the CDR3 is TGCAGTGTCAAAGCGGCCGAAAGATGGACTGAAGCTTTCTTT. It encodes CSVKAAERWTEAFF.